Below are 7 T cell receptor beta chains sequenced from a single sample in a study of technical replicates of blood from several donors. Profiled with immunoSEQ multiplex PCR; TCRdb holds only in-frame clones, not every one. The profile shows tens of thousands of clones, roughly 93% of them singletons. The source material was T cells isolated from PBMCs. The source of these receptors is a human donor in good health.

The chain uses TRBV27 and TRBJ2-7, with TRBD1 identical over 7 bases. V lost 2 bases, J lost 4 bases, and 2 bases stayed unmatched. Germline loops: CDR1 MNHEY, CDR2 SMNVEV (reference sequence). This CDR3 is 13 amino acids long. The CDR3 DNA sequence: TGTGCCAGCAGTTTACAGGGGGAATACGAGCAGTACTTC. Amino acids: CASSLQGEYEQYF.

The rearrangement links TRBV4-1 to TRBJ2-5, with 8 bases matching TRBD2. The CDR3 is 14 amino acids. CDR1 is MGHRA, CDR2 YSYEKL, per germline. V was clipped by 1 base and J by 5 bases; unmatched bases: 3. The CDR3 loop is CASSQGVAGETQYF. Written as DNA, the CDR3 is TGCGCCAGCAGCCAAGGTGTAGCGGGGGAGACCCAGTACTTC.

The chain joins TRBV7-6 to TRBJ2-7; 7 nucleotides line up with TRBD1. V dropped 6 bases and J dropped 1; count of bases not matched to a gene: 3. Germline CDR1 and CDR2: SGHVS and FNYEAQ. This CDR3 is built from 13 residues. The chain's CDR3 is CASSRDSSYEQYF. The DNA for the CDR3 is TGTGCCAGCAGTCGGGACAGTTCCTACGAGCAGTACTTC. Full variable domain (remainder filled in from reference TRBV7-6 and TRBJ2-7): GAGVSQSPRYKVTKRGQDVALRCDPISGHVSLYWYRQALGQGPEFLTYFNYEAQQDKSGLPNDRFSAERPEGSISTLTIQRTEQRDSAMYRCASSRDSSYEQYFGPGTRLTVT.

The V call is TRBV6-6, the J call TRBJ2-3; 10 bases line up with TRBD1. The CDR3 contains 14 residues. Trimming at V came to 8 bases and at J to 4 bases, leaving 6 bases not matched to a gene. Germline V CDR1 and CDR2: MNHNY, SVGAGI (reference sequence). CDR3 amino acids: CASRLGQGSDTQYF. The CDR3 region has the DNA TGTGCCAGCCGGTTGGGACAGGGGTCAGATACGCAGTATTTT.

This chain uses TRBV11-2 with TRBJ2-7, with D hard to call. The CDR3 extends over 14 amino acids. Germline V gene sequence: CDR1 SGHAT, CDR2 FQNNGV. Trimming shortened V by 1 base and J by 2 bases, and 9 bases separated the two germline ends. This CDR3 reads CASSLAGSTYEQYF. CDR3 DNA sequence: TGTGCCAGCAGCTTAGCGGGTAGCACCTACGAGCAGTACTTC.

The rearrangement links TRBV4-1 to TRBJ2-3, with D possibly matching TRBD2 (6 bases). Trimming removed 0 bases at V and 4 bases at J, with 14 bases between. The CDR3 loop spans 16 amino acids. Germline V gene data show CDR1 as MGHRA and CDR2 as YSYEKL. The CDR3 here is CASSQDETGVADTQYF. The CDR3 nucleotides read TGCGCCAGCAGCCAAGATGAAACGGGAGTGGCAGATACGCAGTATTTT.

This chain uses TRBV30 with TRBJ2-1; 10 bases agree with TRBD2. The germline CDR1 and CDR2 sequences are GTSNPN and SVGIG (reference sequence). This CDR3 spans 14 amino acids. V shed 8 bases and J 9 bases; nucleotides not matched to a gene: 13. CDR3 sequence reads: CAGYKRGGPGEQFF. The CDR3 coding sequence is TGTGCCGGATACAAGCGGGGGGGCCCGGGTGAGCAGTTCTTC.